The present T cell receptor (beta chain) was sequenced within a study of T cell repertoires in cytomegalovirus infection. For the study at large: Indications of both CMV infection and matching HLA type were provided by public TCR beta signatures.

The CDR3 has 15 amino acids. Deletions cut 2 bases from V and 8 bases from J, with 18 bases between. TCRdb used MiXCR to reprocess the reads, holding one entry per CDR3 protein. Of 300,000 to 400,000 distinct CDR3 sequences listed, just under 25% are singletons. This clonotype turned up a few times. The antigen remains undetermined. The specimen comprised cultured PBMCs, sampled from culture after CMV antigen stimulation. The sequence was collected from a human donor in good health (CMV status not recorded). Some clones in this sample may be carry-over from other donors' samples. This chain connects TRBV12-3 or TRBV12-4 to TRBJ1-1; no clear D gene. The CDR3 DNA follows: TGTGCCAGCAGTTTATCCTTTGGGAGAATTCGCGAAGCTTTCTTT. Residues: CASSLSFGRIREAFF.